What follows is one T cell receptor (beta chain) and its context. The source of the sample is a study of blood T cell repertoires in COVID-19. Overall study: Nucleic acid was either cDNA or gDNA, and it came from T cells, B-cell-depleted T cells, or PBMCs.

The assay was immunoSEQ multiplex PCR, and TCRdb's table has in-frame clones only and misses some. Among over 30,000 clones listed, about 88% were seen once. CDR3 size: 15 residues. J was trimmed by 6 bases and V by 2 bases; bases with no gene match: 4. CDR1 is SGHDT and CDR2 is YYEEEE in the germline V gene. V is TRBV5-6 and J is TRBJ2-1, with TRBD2 matching over 11 bases. The sample taken for sequencing was peripheral blood. The TCR comes from an elderly woman with active or convalescent COVID-19. Here the CDR3 reads CASSFLAGGLNEQFF. CDR3 nucleotides: TGTGCCAGCAGCTTTCTAGCGGGGGGACTCAATGAGCAGTTCTTC.